This T cell receptor beta chain was obtained from a study of long-term antiretroviral therapy in people with HIV. A word on this clone: Its antigen is not identified.

This CDR3 has 14 residues. Trimming removed 0 bases from V and 3 bases from J, with 6 bases in between. CDR1 is LNHNV and CDR2 is YYDKDF in the germline V gene (reference sequence). Whole-study results and caveats: Clones with expansion before ART led the repertoire at all time points.

Researchers report immunoSEQ v3.0 was run at survey level. Profiled with immunoSEQ multiplex PCR; TCRdb holds only in-frame clones, not every one. Here the sample spans about 19,000 clones, roughly 78% being singletons. Sequenced material: unsorted PBMCs, taken at the start of antiretroviral therapy, before treatment. The genes are TRBV15 and TRBJ2-1; no reliable D call. This receptor was obtained from a man between 18 and 35 years old with HIV. The CDR3 protein is CATSRDGNYNEQFF. The CDR3 DNA sequence: TGTGCCACCAGCAGAGATGGTAACTACAATGAGCAGTTCTTC.